Shown below are 19 T cell receptor beta chains from a single sample sequenced in a study of graft-versus-host responses after intestinal transplantation. No antigen has been identified for these receptors. Assay: immunoSEQ multiplex PCR; the TCRdb copy retains only in-frame clones and omits some. Of about 90,000 clones in the sample, roughly four fifths were seen once. The starting material was unstimulated CD8+ T cells sorted from spleen or lymph node cells, obtained before intestinal transplant. Receptor source: a human donor who received an intestinal transplant.

This chain uses TRBV4-1 with TRBJ1-5; D perhaps matches TRBD1 (6 bases). The CDR3 covers 15 residues. V was cut by 4 bases and J by 1 base, with 11 bases left in between. Germline CDR1 reads MGHRA; CDR2 reads YSYEKL. The DNA of the CDR3 is TGCGCCAGCAGCCTAGGACAGAGCAGCAATCAGCCCCAGCATTTT. It codes for CASSLGQSSNQPQHF.

J is TRBJ2-1 and V is TRBV27; 13 bases agree with TRBD2. Germline trimming cut 5 bases from V and 4 bases from J; bases unmatched to any gene: 5. Germline CDR1 reads MNHEY; CDR2 reads SMNVEV (reference sequence). This CDR3 has 16 amino acids. CDR3 sequence: CASSPETSGGYNEQFF. The CDR3 DNA follows: TGTGCCAGCAGTCCTGAGACTAGCGGGGGGTACAATGAGCAGTTCTTC.

The table lists this clone with a count of one. This chain uses TRBV20-1 with TRBJ2-3; D remains unclear. Germline V gene lookup returns CDR1 DFQATT and CDR2 SNEGSKA (reference sequence). The CDR3 loop spans 11 amino acids. Deletions cut 3 bases from V and 4 bases from J, with 5 bases between. In nucleotides, the CDR3 is TGCAGTGCTAGTCGGTCAGATACGCAGTATTTT. It codes for CSASRSDTQYF.

The rearrangement joins TRBV13 to TRBJ2-3; perhaps TRBD2 as D (5 bases). The length of the CDR3 is 16 residues. Germline assignment: CDR1 PRHDT and CDR2 FYEKMQ (reference sequence). The V and J ends lost 2 bases and 3 bases respectively, with 15 bases between them. The CDR3 is CASSLQTAAPTDTQYF. For the CDR3, the DNA is TGTGCCAGCAGCTTACAAACAGCGGCGCCTACAGATACGCAGTATTTT.

The chain employs TRBV7-8 and TRBJ2-7; TRBD2 is a possible D gene (5 bases). The germline gives CDR1 SGHVS, CDR2 FQNEAQ. Trimming stripped 3 bases from V and 2 bases from J, with 14 bases between. CDR3 length equals 15 residues. CDR3 sequence: CASSLGTTSTYEQYF. The CDR3 nucleotides are TGTGCCAGCAGCTTGGGCACTACTAGTACCTACGAGCAGTACTTC.

This clone was seen just once. This specimen includes other DNA sequences encoding the same CDR3. This chain's CDR3 is CASSIGFGYEQYF. The CDR3 nucleotides read TGTGCCAGTAGTATAGGGTTCGGGTACGAGCAGTACTTC. The chain joins TRBV19 to TRBJ2-7; the D is unclear. Germline assignment: CDR1 LNHDA and CDR2 SQIVND (reference sequence). The CDR3 consists of 13 residues. V gave up 1 base and J gave up 4 bases, with 8 bases separating them.

The CDR3 sequence is CASSLSVAMGEETQYF. The CDR3 DNA sequence: TGTGCCAGCAGTTTATCCGTAGCGATGGGGGAAGAGACCCAGTACTTC. The gene calls are TRBV28 and TRBJ2-5; either TRBD1 or TRBD2 may fit D (5 bases each). Germline loops: CDR1 MDHEN, CDR2 SYDVKM. This CDR3 is 16 amino acids long. Trimming pared 1 base from V and 3 bases from J, leaving 15 bases between.

The J gene is TRBJ2-7, the V gene TRBV29-1; 11 nucleotides align to TRBD2. This CDR3 comprises 13 residues. Per the germline V gene, CDR1 is SQVTM and CDR2 is ANQGSEA. J gave up 5 bases and V 7 bases, and 7 bases lay outside the gene matches. The CDR3 nucleotides read TGCAGCGCCGAGACTAGCGGGGTCAACGAGCAGTACTTC. Translation gives CSAETSGVNEQYF.

The V gene is TRBV28, the J gene TRBJ1-5, with 7 bases matching TRBD1. Trimming took 5 bases from V and 5 from J; bases not matched to a gene: 9. This CDR3 is built from 15 residues. Germline V CDR1 and CDR2: MDHEN, SYDVKM. Written as DNA, the CDR3 is TGTGCCAGCAGTCTCGGGACAGCTCGGGATCAGCCCCAGCATTTT. It encodes CASSLGTARDQPQHF.

V and J are TRBV18 and TRBJ1-4, with 8 bases matching TRBD1. Germline CDR1 and CDR2: KGHSH and LQKENI. The ends lost 2 bases at V and 7 bases at J; junction bases unmatched: 15. The CDR3 runs 18 residues. CDR3 nucleotides: TGTGCCAGCTCACCAGTGCAGGGGGCGCGGGTGTTTAGTGAAAAACTGTTTTTT. This sequence encodes CASSPVQGARVFSEKLFF.

The chain couples TRBV6-6 to TRBJ2-1; unclear D gene. Germline V lookup: CDR1 MNHNY, CDR2 SVGAGI (reference sequence). The CDR3 covers 13 residues. V was clipped by 0 bases and J by 3 bases, with 3 bases between them. CDR3 residues: CASSYSSYNEQFF. The CDR3, as DNA: TGTGCCAGCAGTTACTCTAGCTACAATGAGCAGTTCTTC.

The chain combines TRBV4-1 with TRBJ2-5; D remains ambiguous. Trimming removed 0 bases from V and 4 bases from J, with 15 bases in between. Germline CDR1 and CDR2: MGHRA and YSYEKL. The CDR3 is made up of 16 amino acids. Written as DNA, the CDR3 is TGCGCCAGCAGCCAAGATTTCAGTATTAGTGGAGAGACCCAGTACTTC. It codes for CASSQDFSISGETQYF.

This chain uses TRBV4-2 with TRBJ2-5, with 10 bases lining up with TRBD2. Unmatched junction bases numbered 12, after V lost 2 bases and J lost 0 bases. Germline values: CDR1 LGHNA, CDR2 YNFKEQ. The CDR3 length is 19 residues. The CDR3 loop is CASSQRKRGGIWYQETQYF. The CDR3 DNA reads TGTGCCAGCAGCCAACGCAAGCGGGGGGGTATCTGGTACCAAGAGACCCAGTACTTC.

V and J are TRBV4-1 and TRBJ2-7; D may be TRBD1 (6 bases). CDR3 size: 15 residues. V lost 1 base, J lost 4 bases, and 14 bases lay in between. Per the germline V gene, CDR1 is MGHRA and CDR2 is YSYEKL. The CDR3 DNA follows: TGCGCCAGCAGCCAAGGGCAGGGGCGAATGTACGAGCAGTACTTC. Protein sequence: CASSQGQGRMYEQYF.

The rearrangement joins TRBV27 to TRBJ1-1; D gene uncertain. The CDR3 contains 14 residues. Trimming removed 0 bases from V and 1 base from J, with 6 bases in between. Germline-derived CDR1 and CDR2 are MNHEY and SMNVEV (reference sequence). CDR3 protein: CASSLSRSNTEAFF. The CDR3 coding sequence is TGTGCCAGCAGTTTATCACGGTCGAACACTGAAGCTTTCTTT.

The chain couples TRBV15 to TRBJ2-2, with D unclear. Trimming took 3 bases from V and 4 from J, leaving 6 bases between them. In germline, CDR1 is LNHNV, CDR2 YYDKDF (reference sequence). The CDR3 runs 13 residues. The CDR3 is CATSSEGTGELFF. In DNA, the CDR3 is TGTGCCACCAGCAGTGAAGGCACCGGGGAGCTGTTTTTT.

The chain uses TRBV25-1 and TRBJ1-2; unclear D gene. The V gene lost 0 bases and the J gene lost 5 bases, with 13 bases spanning the gap. The length of the CDR3 is 15 residues. Germline V gives CDR1 MGHDK, CDR2 SYGVNS. CDR3 loop: CASSEYDGKLYGYTF. The DNA of the CDR3 is TGTGCCAGCAGTGAATACGACGGGAAGCTTTATGGCTACACCTTC.

This clone was recorded once. The V and J genes are TRBV11-3 and TRBJ2-5; possible D gene TRBD2, 5 bases. V was cut by 2 bases and J by 7 bases, with 17 bases left in between. Germline V gene lookup returns CDR1 SGHNT and CDR2 YENEEA. This CDR3 has 15 amino acids. Written as DNA, the CDR3 is TGTGCCAGCAGCTTATTTTCGGACTCCTGGGGGACCCAGTACTTC. As protein: CASSLFSDSWGTQYF.

This rearrangement joins TRBV4-1 to TRBJ1-2; D remains ambiguous. Trimming removed 0 bases from V and 6 bases from J, with 14 bases in between. CDR1 and CDR2 from the germline V gene are MGHRA and YSYEKL. The CDR3 extends over 15 amino acids. The CDR3 sequence: CASSQDIPGFHGYTF. CDR3 nucleotide sequence: TGCGCCAGCAGCCAAGATATTCCGGGATTTCATGGCTACACCTTC.